This T cell receptor beta chain was captured by sequencing in a study of blood T cell repertoires in COVID-19. Study information: Acute-phase and convalescent COVID-19 samples originated in the United States, Italy and Spain. The analysed material was cDNA or gDNA that came from T cells, B-cell-depleted T cells, or PBMCs.

This clone was seen more than once but under ten times. Per the original methods: Amplification of reference gene primers provided the estimated nucleated cell counts. Clones were read by immunoSEQ multiplex PCR, and TCRdb kept only the in-frame ones, dropping some. V, J and clone size were drawn from that table, and D and trimming were deduced from the DNA. The sample carries some 500,000 clones, around nine tenths recorded once. Trimming stripped 1 base from V and 2 bases from J, with 8 bases between. There are 15 residues in the CDR3. Germline lookup yields CDR1 WNHNN and CDR2 SYGVQD (reference sequence).

Input material: peripheral blood. The receptor was derived from a woman between 50 and 59 years old with COVID-19, enrolled during active disease. The V gene is TRBV10-1, the J gene TRBJ2-2, with D hard to call. CDR3 region: CASSEWPSNTGELFF. Written as DNA, the CDR3 is TGCGCCAGCAGTGAGTGGCCATCCAACACCGGGGAGCTGTTTTTT.